The source of this TCR beta chain is a study of response to subunit inactivated influenza vaccine. Study outcomes and limitations: The authors suggested that few new T cells are recruited per seasonal influenza vaccination.

From the RT-PCR reads, TCRdb called clonotypes with MiXCR, one entry per CDR3 protein. The table includes about 620,000 distinct CDR3 sequences, about 11% detected once. V gave up 7 bases and J gave up 2 bases; unmatched junction bases: 4. Germline V lookup: CDR1 DFQATT, CDR2 SNEGSKA (reference sequence). CDR3 length: 12 residues. About this clonotype: Its antigen is currently unknown.

The TCR sequence derives from a man between 50 and 59 years old who received an inactivated influenza vaccine. The material was PBMCs from blood, obtained on the day of vaccination. The V call is TRBV20-1, the J call TRBJ2-7, with 8 nucleotides matching TRBD2. This chain's CDR3 is CSVLAGTYEQYF. The CDR3 region has the DNA TGCAGTGTCCTAGCGGGCACCTACGAGCAGTACTTC.